One and the same sample provided the 7 T cell receptor beta chains below, sequenced in a study of regulatory T cells in long-lasting Graves disease. Time point indicated: persistent/refractory GD, antithyroid drugs over 5 years with positive TRAb. The TCR library was prepared using RNA isolated from PBMCs. Investigators prepared the TCR beta libraries by applying iRepertoire HTBI primers and Arm-PCR of CDR3 regions. MiXCR was run by TCRdb on the multiplex PCR reads, yielding one entry per CDR3 protein. The repertoire holds approximately 360,000 distinct CDR3 sequences, with roughly 25% as singletons. The material was peripheral blood mononuclear cells (PBMCs), obtained when the disease was refractory, from a patient treated with antithyroid drugs. The origin of the receptors is a woman in her 40s with Graves disease.

This clonotype was seen repeatedly, ten times or more. The genes are TRBV28 and TRBJ2-7, with TRBD2 matching over 7 bases. Germline V lookup: CDR1 MDHEN, CDR2 SYDVKM. With 2 bases clipped from V and 3 bases from J, the junction kept 16 bases outside the gene matches. The length of the CDR3 is 18 residues. CDR3 sequence reads: CASSLVESGTPEVYEQYF. CDR3 nucleotides: TGTGCCAGCAGTTTAGTTGAAAGCGGGACGCCGGAAGTCTACGAGCAGTACTTC. Complete variable domain (other parts from reference TRBV28 and TRBJ2-7): DVKVTQSSRYLVKRTGEKVFLECVQDMDHENMFWYRQDPGLGLRLIYFSYDVKMKEKGDIPEGYSVSREKKERFSLILESASTNQTSMYLCASSLVESGTPEVYEQYFGPGTRLTVT.

The chain's CDR3 is CAINRRLAGGTGELFF. The CDR3 nucleotides read TGTGCCATCAACAGGCGACTAGCGGGAGGGACCGGGGAGCTGTTTTTT. The chain employs TRBV10-3 and TRBJ2-2; 14 bases fit TRBD2. The length of the CDR3 is 16 residues. The V and J ends lost 7 bases and 5 bases, in that order; junction bases with no gene match: 6. Germline V gene lookup returns CDR1 ENHRY and CDR2 SYGVKD.

This clonotype was picked up many times. The chain uses TRBV27 and TRBJ2-5, with 7 bases fitting TRBD2. Germline assignment: CDR1 MNHEY and CDR2 SMNVEV (reference sequence). The CDR3 sequence is 17 residues long. V was clipped by 5 bases and J by 5 bases; unmatched bases: 17. DNA for the CDR3: TGTGCCAGCAGTATCGGACTAGGAGGTCCTCGCGGTGAGACCCAGTACTTC. Protein sequence: CASSIGLGGPRGETQYF.

This clonotype was observed at least ten times. The chain couples TRBV2 to TRBJ2-4, with TRBD1 identical over 8 bases. The germline V gene has CDR1 SNHLY and CDR2 FYNNEI. The ends lost 7 bases at V and 5 bases at J; junction bases unmatched: 7. The CDR3 sequence is 14 residues long. The CDR3 bases are TGTGCCAGCAAGAACCAGGGGGCGGAAAACATTCAGTACTTC. It specifies CASKNQGAENIQYF.

This clonotype was counted at least ten times. The V and J genes are TRBV6-2 or TRBV6-3 and TRBJ2-7, with TRBD2 matching 12 bases. Germline values: CDR1 MNHEY, CDR2 SVGEGT. The CDR3 contains 14 residues. After removal of 6 bases from V and 2 bases from J, the junction contained 2 bases not matched to a gene. CDR3 in DNA: TGTGCCAGCAGCCGGACTAGCGGGACCTACGAGCAGTACTTC. Protein sequence: CASSRTSGTYEQYF.

This chain connects TRBV12-3 or TRBV12-4 to TRBJ1-1, with TRBD1 as a possible D gene (5 bases). The V gene lost 4 bases and the J gene lost 0 bases, with 27 bases spanning the gap. This CDR3 is 20 amino acids long. The CDR3 protein is CASSSVGRGLTNTMNTEAFF. Here the CDR3 DNA reads TGTGCCAGCAGTTCTGTAGGGAGGGGACTAACTAATACCATGAACACTGAAGCTTTCTTT.

V is TRBV19 and J is TRBJ2-2; no firm D call. The CDR3 is 12 amino acids. Per the germline V gene, CDR1 is LNHDA and CDR2 is SQIVND (reference sequence). The V gene lost 6 bases and the J gene lost 7 bases, with 9 bases spanning the gap. The CDR3 is CASRVWFGELFF. CDR3 sequence (DNA): TGTGCCAGTAGAGTGTGGTTCGGGGAGCTGTTTTTT.